The next 12 T cell receptor beta chains were all read from a single sample in a study of T cell changes during pregnancy in multiple sclerosis. Some clones are missing from TCRdb's copy, which holds only in-frame ones; the method was immunoSEQ multiplex PCR. The data contain some 40,000 clones, around 90% of them singletons. The specimen was CD4+ T cells from peripheral blood mononuclear cells, collected in the first trimester of pregnancy. The receptors originated from a female donor with multiple sclerosis, enrolled in a pregnancy study.

This chain joins TRBV28 and TRBJ2-2, with a possible D match to TRBD1 (5 bases). The length of the CDR3 is 14 residues. V was shortened by 11 bases and J by 6 bases, with 19 bases between the two germline ends. The germline V gene encodes CDR1 MDHEN and CDR2 SYDVKM. CDR3 nucleotide sequence: TGTGCCTCCAACGGACACCCCCTGGCCGGGGAGCTGTTTTTT. Protein sequence: CASNGHPLAGELFF. The full variable domain, in which reference TRBV28 and TRBJ2-2 provide the parts outside the CDR3, is DVKVTQSSRYLVKRTGEKVFLECVQDMDHENMFWYRQDPGLGLRLIYFSYDVKMKEKGDIPEGYSVSREKKERFSLILESASTNQTSMYLCASNGHPLAGELFFGEGSRLTVL.

The chain joins TRBV5-6 to TRBJ2-7, with TRBD1 matching over 10 bases. V was pared by 0 bases and J by 6 bases, with 9 bases of the junction left unmatched. The CDR3 totals 16 residues. In germline, CDR1 is SGHDT, CDR2 YYEEEE. CDR3 sequence reads: CASSLEGTGVFSEQYF. The CDR3 DNA sequence: TGTGCCAGCAGCTTGGAAGGGACAGGGGTCTTTAGCGAGCAGTACTTC.

The chain joins TRBV25-1 to TRBJ2-1, with 8 nucleotides matching TRBD2. Germline values: CDR1 MGHDK, CDR2 SYGVNS. The CDR3 covers 13 residues. V trimming: 6 bases; J trimming: 8 bases; junction bases outside the gene matches: 6. For the CDR3, the DNA is TGTGCCAGCAGATCAGGACTAGCCTATGAGCAGTTCTTC. Translating it yields CASRSGLAYEQFF.

The chain recombines TRBV28 with TRBJ1-5; 7 bases agree with TRBD1. V lost 5 bases, J lost 4 bases, and 2 bases stayed unmatched. Looked up from germline, CDR1 is MDHEN and CDR2 is SYDVKM. The CDR3 has 13 residues. In nucleotides, the CDR3 is TGTGCCAGCAGTGACAGGGCGAATCAGCCCCAGCATTTT. This gives the protein CASSDRANQPQHF.

By sample fraction, this clone is medium-sized (0.01 to 0.1%). This chain links TRBV5-1 with TRBJ1-4; 9 bases map to TRBD1. V gave up 1 base and J gave up 8 bases; unmatched junction bases: 3. Germline CDR1 and CDR2: SGHRS and YFSETQ. The CDR3 covers 14 residues. The CDR3 sequence is CASSLTGGAEKLFF. DNA of the CDR3: TGCGCCAGCAGCTTGACAGGGGGCGCAGAAAAACTGTTTTTT. The variable domain in full, with the rest retrieved from reference TRBV5-1 and TRBJ1-4, is KAGVTQTPRYLIKTRGQQVTLSCSPISGHRSVSWYQQTPGQGLQFLFEYFSETQRNKGNFPGRFSGRQFSNSRSEMNVSTLELGDSALYLCASSLTGGAEKLFFGSGTQLSVL.

This chain connects TRBV2 to TRBJ1-1, with a weak D call TRBD1 (6 bases). The V and J ends lost 7 bases and 2 bases respectively, with 20 bases between them. The CDR3 extends over 16 amino acids. Germline lookup yields CDR1 SNHLY and CDR2 FYNNEI. In DNA form, the CDR3 reads TGTGCCAGCAAGCCGGGACACCTTAAGTTTAACACTGAAGCTTTCTTT. Protein sequence: CASKPGHLKFNTEAFF. Supplemented by reference TRBV2 and TRBJ1-1, the full variable domain reads EPEVTQTPSHQVTQMGQEVILRCVPISNHLYFYWYRQILGQKVEFLVSFYNNEISEKSEIFDDQFSVERPDGSNFTLKIRSTKLEDSAMYFCASKPGHLKFNTEAFFGQGTRLTVV.

J is TRBJ1-2 and V is TRBV9; TRBD1 matches at 7 bases. CDR3 size: 15 residues. Per the germline V gene, CDR1 is SGDLS and CDR2 is YYNGEE. The V and J ends lost 3 bases and 1 base, in that order; junction bases with no gene match: 6. The CDR3 loop is CASSAWDRDNYGYTF. In nucleotides, the CDR3 is TGTGCCAGCAGCGCTTGGGACAGAGATAACTATGGCTACACCTTC.

This sequence joins TRBV19 and TRBJ2-1; a possible D gene is TRBD2 (5 bases). CDR3 length: 13 residues. The V end was cut by 7 bases, the J end by 8 bases, with 15 bases between. CDR1 is LNHDA and CDR2 is SQIVND in the germline V gene (reference sequence). CDR3: CASKGRGWDEQFF. Written as DNA, the CDR3 is TGTGCCAGTAAAGGTCGCGGGTGGGATGAGCAGTTCTTC.

The rearrangement links TRBV7-9 to TRBJ2-1; 9 nucleotides match TRBD1. This CDR3 spans 15 amino acids. CDR1 is SEHNR and CDR2 is FQNEAQ in the germline V gene (reference sequence). V lost 5 bases to trimming and J lost 6 bases; unmatched junction nucleotides: 8. The CDR3 reads CASSPPGQGTNEQFF. The CDR3 DNA is TGTGCCAGCAGCCCCCCCGGACAGGGGACCAATGAGCAGTTCTTC.

The chain links TRBV7-2 to TRBJ2-6; the D is unclear. Deletions cut 5 bases from V and 0 bases from J, with 11 bases between. The CDR3 is 16 amino acids. Germline V gene lookup returns CDR1 SGHTA and CDR2 FQGNSA. The CDR3 nucleotides read TGTGCCAGCAGCCCCCTCCTAGGCTCTGGGGCCAACGTCCTGACTTTC. It codes for CASSPLLGSGANVLTF. The whole variable domain, filled in from reference TRBV7-2 and TRBJ2-6, reads GAGVSQSPSNKVTEKGKDVELRCDPISGHTALYWYRQSLGQGLEFLIYFQGNSAPDKSGLPSDRFSAERTGGSVSTLTIQRTQQEDSAVYLCASSPLLGSGANVLTFGAGSRLTVL.

The CDR3: CASSLEGAGYGGYTF. The DNA for the CDR3 is TGCGCCAGCAGCTTGGAAGGGGCCGGCTATGGGGGCTACACCTTC. This sequence joins TRBV5-1 and TRBJ1-2; possibly TRBD1 for D (5 bases). Germline values: CDR1 SGHRS, CDR2 YFSETQ. This CDR3 is built from 15 residues. Between the trimmed V and J ends, which lost 0 bases and 8 bases, there was a span of 17 bases.

The chain uses TRBV4-3 and TRBJ1-1; 8 bases agree with TRBD1. CDR3 length equals 16 residues. V was clipped by 3 bases and J by 4 bases; unmatched bases: 10. Germline V lookup: CDR1 LGHNA, CDR2 YSLEER. The CDR3 coding sequence is TGCGCCAGCAGCCAGGACAGGGCTCGTTCGGTCACTGAAGCTTTCTTT. Translating gives CASSQDRARSVTEAFF.